Listed below are T cell receptor beta chains from one sample, sequenced in a study of T cell responses to AZD1222 COVID-19 vaccine. Repertoires were generated with immunoSEQ multiplex PCR, while TCRdb's copy carries only in-frame clones and drops some. Here the sample spans about 100,000 clones, 70% to 90% being singletons. Material: peripheral blood, obtained 28 days after the second AZD1222 dose. The source of these receptors is an adult who received the AZD1222 COVID-19 vaccine. CDR3s leave out the opening cysteine and the closing phenylalanine or tryptophan. D genes are given only for firm matches.

d_gene	len	v_gene	CDR3aa
TRBD1	12	TRBV24-1	ATSADRVTDTQY
NA	14	TRBV24-1	ATSVGTELGYNEQF
TRBD1	12	TRBV6-5	ASSRQGTYQPQH
TRBD1	14	TRBV7-2	ASSPLGTGGNSPLH
NA	12	TRBV5-5	ASSWIDSNQPQH
NA	14	TRBV15	ATSRDGYGWRTELF
TRBD1	13	TRBV18	ASSPPGQGNQPQH
NA	10	TRBV5-1	ASSLTSYEQY
TRBD2	13	TRBV18	ASSPPSGATYEQY
NA	9	TRBV19	ASLSGDTQY
NA	12	TRBV11-2	ASSLEGETYEQY
NA	10	TRBV12-3/TRBV12-4	ASSFGSHGYT
TRBD1	13	TRBV5-4	ASSLGQGGAYEQY
TRBD1	13	TRBV7-8	ASSLLSGGADTQY
NA	13	TRBV5-4	ASSPGHSYNSPLH
TRBD1	13	TRBV5-1	ASTYNPQGNYGYT
TRBD2	13	TRBV9	ASSLTSGGSYEQY
TRBD1	12	TRBV5-1	ASRTGTGGNEQY
NA	11	TRBV9	ASGYRDNQPQH
NA	9	TRBV15	ATSGNQPQH
NA	11	TRBV3-1/TRBV3-2	ASSQGRGTEAF
NA	12	TRBV25-1	ASSPWIGVTEAF
NA	17	TRBV4-1	ASSLLSPGLTATNEKLF
NA	11	TRBV3-1/TRBV3-2	ASSQALNTEAF
TRBD1	14	TRBV5-6	ASSVTGGSYNSPLH
TRBD1	14	TRBV11-2	ASSSPGTVGSYGYT
NA	11	TRBV28	ASSTPGGETQY
NA	11	TRBV6-5	ASRPGVGETQY
NA	10	TRBV12-3/TRBV12-4	ASSPMAQPQH
TRBD1	13	TRBV6-5	ASSFLGQTNYEQY
NA	12	TRBV6-5	ASSYGYLNTEAF
NA	10	TRBV6-5	ASSRGRTEAF
NA	12	TRBV13	ASSYEASGNTIY
NA	13	TRBV28	ASSKLTGNTGELF
NA	11	TRBV6-1	ASTERIGNTIY
NA	11	TRBV6-5	ASNRHLSTEAF
TRBD1	13	TRBV6-5	ASRGQGAGNTEAF
TRBD1	14	TRBV9	ASSVAYGTGTYEQY
NA	11	TRBV9	ASSVDPDTEAF
NA	11	TRBV29-1	SVQVTVNEKLF
NA	13	TRBV9	ASSPRALMNTEAF
NA	13	TRBV2	ASRRKWAPTDTQY
NA	18	TRBV21-1	ASRQTAGALAGGAKNIQY
NA	13	TRBV30	AWSVPRRNPDGYT
TRBD1	14	TRBV11-1	ASSSLWTGPNYGYT
NA	14	TRBV18	ASSPRQVVVTDTQY
NA	11	TRBV24-1	ATRYREAGELF
NA	12	TRBV2	ASSEVSVEEKLF
TRBD1	14	TRBV19	ASSIVKGTGNQPQH
NA	11	TRBV5-6	ATGRRDAETQY
TRBD1	14	TRBV2	ASSEAGGGQAYGYT
NA	10	TRBV30	AWSVNAYTQY
TRBD1	13	TRBV18	ASSIRTGGNTEAF